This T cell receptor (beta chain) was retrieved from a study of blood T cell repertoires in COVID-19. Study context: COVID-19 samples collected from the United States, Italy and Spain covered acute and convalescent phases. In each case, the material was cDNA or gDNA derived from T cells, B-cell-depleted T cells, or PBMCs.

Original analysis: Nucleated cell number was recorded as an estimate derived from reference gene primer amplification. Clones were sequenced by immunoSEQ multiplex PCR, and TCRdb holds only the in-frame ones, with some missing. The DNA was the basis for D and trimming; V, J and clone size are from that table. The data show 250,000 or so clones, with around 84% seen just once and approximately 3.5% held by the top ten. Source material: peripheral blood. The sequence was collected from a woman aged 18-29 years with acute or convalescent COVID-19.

The CDR3 loop reads CASSIDRSRNQPQHF. In DNA, the CDR3 is TGTGCCAGTAGTATAGATCGGTCCCGCAATCAGCCCCAGCATTTT. This chain links TRBV19 with TRBJ1-5, with no clear D. Trimming left V 0 bases short and J 2 bases short, with 8 bases between. The CDR3 covers 15 residues. Germline V gives CDR1 LNHDA, CDR2 SQIVND (reference sequence).